These T cell receptor beta chains were read from a single sample in a study of T cells in Graves' hyperthyroidism and ophthalmopathy. TCRdb fed the multiplex PCR reads into MiXCR, producing one record per CDR3 protein. The sample lists 310,000 or so distinct CDR3 sequences; about a sixth were seen once. The specimen sequenced was blood. Receptors originate from a woman in her sixties or seventies with Graves' ophthalmopathy. CDR3s include the opening cysteine and the closing phenylalanine or tryptophan. The D gene is left open where the match is weak. Not all rows give a size; the values are once, few, many and, for expanded clones, a class.

abundance: few; v_gene: TRBV20-1; j_gene: TRBJ2-7; d_gene: TRBD2; CDR3aa: CSARVLAGTSYEQYF; CDR3nt: TGCAGTGCTAGAGTGCTAGCGGGGACCTCCTACGAGCAGTACTTC
abundance: NA; v_gene: TRBV4-1; j_gene: TRBJ2-5; d_gene: NA; CDR3aa: CASSPSERGETQYF; CDR3nt: TGCGCCAGCAGTCCCTCTGAACGCGGCGAGACCCAGTACTTC
abundance: many; v_gene: TRBV12-3/TRBV12-4; j_gene: TRBJ1-2; d_gene: TRBD1; CDR3aa: CASSPRTGASGYTF; CDR3nt: TGTGCCAGCAGCCCGAGGACAGGGGCTTCTGGCTACACCTTC
abundance: many; v_gene: TRBV13; j_gene: TRBJ1-6; d_gene: NA; CDR3aa: CASGRAARNSPLHF; CDR3nt: TGTGCCAGCGGTCGGGCAGCTCGAAATTCACCCCTCCACTTT
abundance: many; v_gene: TRBV6-1; j_gene: TRBJ2-6; d_gene: NA; CDR3aa: CASSIIGSSGANVLTF; CDR3nt: TGTGCCAGCAGCATCATTGGGAGCTCTGGGGCCAACGTCCTGACTTTC
abundance: many; v_gene: TRBV12-3/TRBV12-4; j_gene: TRBJ1-6; d_gene: TRBD1; CDR3aa: CASSVTGRDSPLHF; CDR3nt: TGTGCCAGCAGTGTGACAGGGCGGGATTCACCCCTCCACTTT
abundance: many; v_gene: TRBV5-1; j_gene: TRBJ1-1; d_gene: NA; CDR3aa: CASSLGQSGTEAFF; CDR3nt: TGCGCCAGCAGCTTGGGGCAGTCAGGCACTGAAGCTTTCTTT
abundance: NA; v_gene: TRBV4-2; j_gene: TRBJ2-1; d_gene: NA; CDR3aa: CASSQRNKGENANEQFF; CDR3nt: TGTGCCAGCAGCCAAAGAAATAAGGGAGAGAACGCAAATGAGCAGTTCTTC
abundance: many; v_gene: TRBV5-1; j_gene: TRBJ2-7; d_gene: NA; CDR3aa: CASSLAPTESSYEQYF; CDR3nt: TGCGCCAGCAGCTTGGCCCCTACGGAAAGCTCCTACGAGCAGTACTTC
abundance: NA; v_gene: TRBV6-2/TRBV6-3; j_gene: TRBJ1-1; d_gene: NA; CDR3aa: CASSSTPTGNTEAFF; CDR3nt: TGTGCCAGCAGTTCCACCCCGACAGGGAACACTGAAGCTTTCTTT
abundance: few; v_gene: TRBV29-1; j_gene: TRBJ1-2; d_gene: TRBD1; CDR3aa: CSVSPGQRYYGYTF; CDR3nt: TGCAGCGTTTCACCGGGACAGAGGTACTATGGCTACACCTTC
abundance: many; v_gene: TRBV20-1; j_gene: TRBJ1-5; d_gene: NA; CDR3aa: CSATPGGPQPQHF; CDR3nt: TGCAGTGCAACCCCTGGGGGACCTCAGCCCCAGCATTTT
abundance: few; v_gene: TRBV6-1; j_gene: TRBJ2-7; d_gene: NA; CDR3aa: CASRSTGTARFEQYF; CDR3nt: TGTGCCAGCAGATCCACAGGGACGGCCCGGTTCGAGCAGTACTTC
abundance: many; v_gene: TRBV2; j_gene: TRBJ1-1; d_gene: NA; CDR3aa: CASRGDGERAEAFF; CDR3nt: TGTGCCAGCAGAGGGGACGGAGAGAGGGCTGAAGCTTTCTTT
abundance: many; v_gene: TRBV6-5; j_gene: TRBJ2-2; d_gene: NA; CDR3aa: CASSYSYRVPGELFF; CDR3nt: TGTGCCAGCAGTTACTCGTACAGGGTCCCCGGGGAGCTGTTTTTT
abundance: many; v_gene: TRBV10-3; j_gene: TRBJ2-3; d_gene: NA; CDR3aa: CAISDRGADTQYF; CDR3nt: TGTGCCATCAGTGACAGGGGTGCAGATACGCAGTATTTT
abundance: NA; v_gene: TRBV9; j_gene: TRBJ2-5; d_gene: TRBD1; CDR3aa: CASSVDSGQGGETQYF; CDR3nt: TGTGCCAGCAGCGTAGATTCGGGACAGGGAGGGGAGACCCAGTACTTC
abundance: NA; v_gene: TRBV10-2; j_gene: TRBJ1-6; d_gene: NA; CDR3aa: CASSGGRSRVYNSPLHF; CDR3nt: TGCGCCAGCAGTGGGGGGAGAAGCAGAGTCTATAATTCACCCCTCCACTTT
abundance: NA; v_gene: TRBV5-1; j_gene: TRBJ2-3; d_gene: NA; CDR3aa: CASSRTTGGTDTQYF; CDR3nt: TGCGCCAGCAGCCGAACTACGGGGGGCACAGATACGCAGTATTTT
abundance: few; v_gene: TRBV6-5; j_gene: TRBJ2-7; d_gene: NA; CDR3aa: CASSYIAHGYEQYF; CDR3nt: TGTGCCAGCAGTTACATAGCTCACGGGTACGAGCAGTACTTC
abundance: once; v_gene: TRBV24-1; j_gene: TRBJ2-2; d_gene: NA; CDR3aa: CATSDPQGVGAGELFF; CDR3nt: TGTGCCACCAGTGATCCGCAGGGCGTCGGGGCCGGGGAGCTGTTTTTT
abundance: few; v_gene: TRBV20-1; j_gene: TRBJ2-3; d_gene: NA; CDR3aa: CSARSAATDTQYF; CDR3nt: TGCAGTGCTAGATCGGCAGCCACAGATACGCAGTATTTT
abundance: few; v_gene: TRBV6-2/TRBV6-3; j_gene: TRBJ1-5; d_gene: TRBD1; CDR3aa: CASNQQGYQPQHF; CDR3nt: TGTGCCAGCAACCAACAGGGGTACCAGCCCCAGCATTTT
abundance: few; v_gene: TRBV5-1; j_gene: TRBJ2-5; d_gene: NA; CDR3aa: CASSLFGQTQETQYF; CDR3nt: TGCGCCAGCAGCTTGTTCGGACAGACGCAAGAGACCCAGTACTTC
abundance: few; v_gene: TRBV7-9; j_gene: TRBJ1-3; d_gene: NA; CDR3aa: CASSLGIGNTIYF; CDR3nt: TGTGCCAGCAGCTTAGGTATCGGAAACACCATATATTTT
abundance: NA; v_gene: TRBV20-1; j_gene: TRBJ2-7; d_gene: TRBD1; CDR3aa: CSAREQGFYEQYF; CDR3nt: TGCAGTGCTAGAGAACAGGGGTTCTACGAGCAGTACTTC
abundance: many; v_gene: TRBV29-1; j_gene: TRBJ2-7; d_gene: TRBD1; CDR3aa: CSAGSGGLVHEQYF; CDR3nt: TGCAGCGCCGGATCAGGGGGCCTTGTCCACGAGCAGTACTTC
abundance: many; v_gene: TRBV7-2; j_gene: TRBJ1-5; d_gene: NA; CDR3aa: CASSLGVNQPQHF; CDR3nt: TGTGCCAGCAGCCTAGGGGTGAATCAGCCCCAGCATTTT
abundance: few; v_gene: TRBV7-9; j_gene: TRBJ2-2; d_gene: NA; CDR3aa: CASSPRGGGGELFF; CDR3nt: TGTGCCAGCAGCCCCCGTGGGGGCGGCGGGGAGCTGTTTTTT
abundance: few; v_gene: TRBV10-3; j_gene: TRBJ2-7; d_gene: NA; CDR3aa: CAITLALDEQYF; CDR3nt: TGTGCCATCACCCTAGCGCTCGACGAGCAGTACTTC
abundance: NA; v_gene: TRBV29-1; j_gene: TRBJ2-7; d_gene: NA; CDR3aa: CSVEGWGVSNAYEQYF; CDR3nt: TGCAGCGTTGAAGGTTGGGGGGTGAGTAACGCCTACGAGCAGTACTTC
abundance: many; v_gene: TRBV7-6; j_gene: TRBJ2-6; d_gene: NA; CDR3aa: CASSPSGANVLTF; CDR3nt: TGTGCCAGCAGCCCGTCTGGGGCCAACGTCCTGACTTTC
abundance: NA; v_gene: TRBV4-3; j_gene: TRBJ2-6; d_gene: NA; CDR3aa: CASSQGGRGLDSGANVLTF; CDR3nt: TGCGCCAGCAGTCAGGGAGGGAGGGGGCTTGATTCTGGGGCCAACGTCCTGACTTTC